The next 13 T cell receptor beta chains were all read from a single sample in a study of tumor-infiltrating lymphocytes in primary liver carcinoma. A primer matching the constant region was used to make TCR beta cDNA from approximately 500 ng of total RNA. Sequencing libraries for TCR beta derived from three nested multiplex PCR rounds that used slightly modified ARM-PCR. Two initial PCR rounds of about 10 cycles each paired TRBV1-TRBV30 forward primers with a C-beta reverse primer. TCRdb re-called the multiplex PCR reads through MiXCR, storing one row per CDR3 protein. The sample consists of approximately 190,000 distinct CDR3 sequences, around four fifths of them appearing once. Unsorted bulk tissue of about 20-32 mg yielded co-extracted RNA and DNA. The sample comprised tumor tissue from primary liver carcinoma. The receptors stem from a man aged 35 to 55 with primary liver carcinoma and hepatitis B virus infection.

Note on this clonotype: This may come from a read error, since a much larger clone is one base off. V usage is TRBV28 and J usage is TRBJ1-4; D not certain. This CDR3 comprises 14 residues. CDR1 MDHEN and CDR2 SYDVKM come from the germline V gene. CDR3 sequence (DNA): TGTGCCAGCAGATTGGACCGTAGCTATGAAAAACTGTTGTTT. Protein: CASRLDRSYEKLLF. The complete variable domain, with remaining parts taken from reference TRBV28 and TRBJ1-4, reads DVKVTQSSRYLVKRTGEKVFLECVQDMDHENMFWYRQDPGLGLRLIYFSYDVKMKEKGDIPEGYSVSREKKERFSLILESASTNQTSMYLCASRLDRSYEKLLFGSGTQLSVL.

Concerning this clonotype itself: One end of the junction fails to match germline, which may point to a read error. The rearrangement joins TRBV12-3 or TRBV12-4 to TRBJ1-5; D call uncertain. This CDR3 region has 13 residues. In DNA, the CDR3 is TGTGCCAGCAGCCAGTGGGCCTATCAGTCCCAGCATTTT. It encodes CASSQWAYQSQHF.

As to this clonotype: The junction and the germline gene differ at one end; a read error may be behind it. The V call is TRBV6-4, the J call TRBJ2-1; TRBD2 matches 10 bases. Germline CDR1 reads MRHNA; CDR2 reads SNTAGT. This CDR3 comprises 14 residues. The CDR3 here is CASSDSAGGNKQFF. DNA for the CDR3: TGTGCCAGCAGTGACTCAGCGGGAGGGAATAAGCAATTCTTC.

Worth noting for this clonotype: This clone may be a read error of a much larger clone one base away. V and J are TRBV30 and TRBJ2-3; no clear D gene. The CDR3 is 14 residues long. V was pared by 8 bases and J by 3 bases, with 18 bases between. Looked up from germline, CDR1 is GTSNPN and CDR2 is SVGIG (reference sequence). CDR3 DNA: TGTGCCGCACATAGTGGGTTGAGGACAGATACGCAGTATTTT. Translated: CAAHSGLRTDTQYF.

Comment on this clonotype: A junction boundary mismatches the germline segment, possibly from a read error. The CDR3 spells CASSYQGFANEKLLF. In nucleotides, the CDR3 is TGTGCCAGCAGTTACCAGGGGTTTGCTAATGAAAAACTGTTATTT. The chain is built from TRBV28 and TRBJ1-4; weak D call: TRBD1 (6 bases). This CDR3 is built from 15 residues. Looked up from germline, CDR1 is MDHEN and CDR2 is SYDVKM.

This chain uses TRBV6-5 with TRBJ2-7; D ambiguous. The end of the DNA aligns better with TRBJ2-1, so the J call may be wrong. The germline V gene has CDR1 MNHEY and CDR2 SVGAGI. The CDR3 has 12 residues. In DNA, the CDR3 is TGTGCCACCCAGGACGGACGGAGCGTGCAGTTCTTC. It yields the protein CATQDGRSVQFF.

Only one count was recorded for this clonotype. This rearrangement joins TRBV7-9 to TRBJ1-1, with a possible D match to TRBD1 (5 bases). CDR3 size: 16 residues. V lost 5 bases to trimming and J lost 5 bases, with 21 bases between them. Looked up from germline, CDR1 is SEHNR and CDR2 is FQNEAQ (reference sequence). For the CDR3, the DNA is TGTGCCAGCAGCCAGTCGGGACTTCCAAGGGGTACTGAAGCTTTCTTT. It codes for CASSQSGLPRGTEAFF.

Details on this clonotype: A much larger clonotype is one base distant, so this may be a read error. CDR3 protein: CASNNDRLEKLFF. CDR3 coding DNA: TGTGCCAGCAACAATGACAGACTAGAAAAACTGTTTTTT. J is TRBJ1-4 and V is TRBV2; D is possibly TRBD1 (5 bases). V was shortened by 7 bases and J by 8 bases, with 14 bases between the two germline ends. CDR1 and CDR2 (germline): SNHLY, FYNNEI. This CDR3 has 13 amino acids.

This clonotype was seen a few times. At one end, the junction sequence differs from germline, possibly due to a read error. The J gene is TRBJ2-2, the V gene TRBV11-3, with D possibly matching TRBD1 (6 bases). In germline, CDR1 is SGHNT, CDR2 YENEEA. The CDR3 length is 15 residues. The CDR3 DNA follows: TGTGCCAGCAGCACCCGGACAGTGAACACCGGGGAGCTGCTTTTT. Encoded protein: CASSTRTVNTGELLF.

Regarding this clonotype: The germline gene is not matched at one end of the junction; a read error may be the cause. The chain recombines TRBV4-2 with TRBJ1-1; no clear D. The CDR3 extends over 15 amino acids. Germline-derived CDR1 and CDR2 are LGHNA and YNFKEQ. The CDR3 DNA is TGTGACAGCAGTCAAGGGATCCCGGTAGGCCGTGAAGCTTTCTTT. It is translated as CDSSQGIPVGREAFF.

In its sample, this clonotype was seen a few times. The conserved phenylalanine or tryptophan normally closing the CDR3 is absent here, so this likely arose from a read error. The rearrangement links TRBV11-2 to TRBJ2-7; D may be TRBD1 (5 bases). This CDR3 is built from 16 residues. Germline CDR1 reads SGHAT; CDR2 reads FQNNGV. As DNA, the CDR3 is TGTGCCAGTAGCTTAGCATGGGGCCCCTTTGACTACGAGCAGTACTTG. Translation gives CASSLAWGPFDYEQYL.

As concerns this clonotype: At one end the junction does not follow the germline gene, possibly because of a read error. This rearrangement joins TRBV6-5 to TRBJ2-5, with a weak D call TRBD2 (6 bases). This CDR3 spans 16 amino acids. The germline V gene has CDR1 MNHEY and CDR2 SVGAGI. The CDR3 bases are TGTGCCAGTAGTTACTCGAGCGGGTCCGGAGGGGAGACCCAGTACTTC. It specifies CASSYSSGSGGETQYF.

With respect to this clonotype: In this CDR3 the conserved last residue, phenylalanine or tryptophan, is missing, so a read error is likely. No DNA is shown, since the ends of the CDR3 on it are uncertain; the CDR3 is the one TCRdb lists. This rearrangement joins TRBV29-1 to TRBJ2-1; TRBD1 is the table's D call, not checked against the DNA. The germline V gene has CDR1 SQVTM and CDR2 ANQGSEA. The CDR3 adds up to 10 amino acids, both ends counted. The CDR3 loop reads CSVLDSEQLS.